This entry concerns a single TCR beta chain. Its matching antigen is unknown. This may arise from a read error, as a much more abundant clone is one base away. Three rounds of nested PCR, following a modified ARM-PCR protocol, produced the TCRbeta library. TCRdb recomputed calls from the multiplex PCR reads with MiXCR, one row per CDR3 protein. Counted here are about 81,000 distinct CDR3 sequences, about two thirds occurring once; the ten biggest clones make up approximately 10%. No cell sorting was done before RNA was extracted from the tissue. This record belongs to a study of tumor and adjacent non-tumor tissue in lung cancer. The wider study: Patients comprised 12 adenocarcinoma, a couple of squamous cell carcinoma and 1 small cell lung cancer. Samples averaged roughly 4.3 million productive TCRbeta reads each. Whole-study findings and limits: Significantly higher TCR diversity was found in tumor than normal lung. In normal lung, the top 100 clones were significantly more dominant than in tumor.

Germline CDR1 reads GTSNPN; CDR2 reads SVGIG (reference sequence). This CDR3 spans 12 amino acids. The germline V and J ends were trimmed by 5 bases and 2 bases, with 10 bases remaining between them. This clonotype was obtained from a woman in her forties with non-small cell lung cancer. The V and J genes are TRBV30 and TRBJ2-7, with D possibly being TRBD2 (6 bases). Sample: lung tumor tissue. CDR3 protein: CAWSGTAYEQYF. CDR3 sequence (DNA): TGTGCCTGGTCCGGGACTGCCTACGAGCAGTACTTC.